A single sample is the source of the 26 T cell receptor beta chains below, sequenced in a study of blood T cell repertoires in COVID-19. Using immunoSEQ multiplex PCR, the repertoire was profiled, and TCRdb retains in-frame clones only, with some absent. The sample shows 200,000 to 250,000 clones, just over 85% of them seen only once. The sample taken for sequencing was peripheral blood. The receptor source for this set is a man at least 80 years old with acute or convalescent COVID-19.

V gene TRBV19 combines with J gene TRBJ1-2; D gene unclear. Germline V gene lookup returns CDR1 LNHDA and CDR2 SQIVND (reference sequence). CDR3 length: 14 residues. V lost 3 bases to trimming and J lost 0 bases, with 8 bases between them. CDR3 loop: CASSMGGANYGYTF. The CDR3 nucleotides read TGTGCCAGTAGTATGGGAGGAGCTAACTATGGCTACACCTTC.

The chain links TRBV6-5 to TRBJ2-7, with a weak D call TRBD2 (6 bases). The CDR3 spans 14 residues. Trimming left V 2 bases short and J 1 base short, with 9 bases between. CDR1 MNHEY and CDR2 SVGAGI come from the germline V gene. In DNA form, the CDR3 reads TGTGCCAGCAGTTACGTCGGGACTTCCTACGAGCAGTACTTC. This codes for CASSYVGTSYEQYF.

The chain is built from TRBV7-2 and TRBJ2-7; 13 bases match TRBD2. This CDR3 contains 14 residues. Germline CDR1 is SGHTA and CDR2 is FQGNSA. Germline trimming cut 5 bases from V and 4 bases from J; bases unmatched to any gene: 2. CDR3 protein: CASSTSGGDYEQYF. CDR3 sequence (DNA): TGTGCCAGCAGCACTAGCGGGGGGGATTACGAGCAGTACTTC.

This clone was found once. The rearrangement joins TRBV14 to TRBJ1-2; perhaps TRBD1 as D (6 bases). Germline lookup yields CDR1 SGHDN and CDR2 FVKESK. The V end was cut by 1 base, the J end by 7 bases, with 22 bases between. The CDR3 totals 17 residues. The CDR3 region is CASSQAIGGGGFGGYTF. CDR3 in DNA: TGTGCCAGCAGCCAAGCAATCGGCGGGGGGGGCTTTGGTGGCTACACCTTC.

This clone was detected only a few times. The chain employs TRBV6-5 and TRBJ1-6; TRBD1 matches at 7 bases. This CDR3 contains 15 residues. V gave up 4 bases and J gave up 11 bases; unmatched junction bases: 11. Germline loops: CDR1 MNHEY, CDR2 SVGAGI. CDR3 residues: CASSFLRQGTAPLHF. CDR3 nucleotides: TGTGCCAGCAGTTTCCTGCGACAGGGTACGGCACCCCTCCACTTT.

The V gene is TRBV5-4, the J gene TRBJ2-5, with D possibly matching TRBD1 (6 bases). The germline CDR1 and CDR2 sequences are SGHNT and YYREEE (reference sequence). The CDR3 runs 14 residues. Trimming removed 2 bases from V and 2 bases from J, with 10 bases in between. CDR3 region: CASSLQGPQETQYF. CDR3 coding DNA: TGTGCCAGCAGCTTACAGGGTCCGCAAGAGACCCAGTACTTC. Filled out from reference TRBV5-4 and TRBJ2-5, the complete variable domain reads ETGVTQSPTHLIKTRGQQVTLRCSSQSGHNTVSWYQQALGQGPQFIFQYYREEENGRGNFPPRFSGLQFPNYSSELNVNALELDDSALYLCASSLQGPQETQYFGPGTRLLVL.

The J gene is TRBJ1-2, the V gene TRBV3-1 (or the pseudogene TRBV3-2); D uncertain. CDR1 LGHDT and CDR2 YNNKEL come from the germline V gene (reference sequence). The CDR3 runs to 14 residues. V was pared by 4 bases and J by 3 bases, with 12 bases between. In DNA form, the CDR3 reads TGTGCCAGCAGCCCTTTAGAGAGGGACTATGGCTACACCTTC. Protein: CASSPLERDYGYTF.

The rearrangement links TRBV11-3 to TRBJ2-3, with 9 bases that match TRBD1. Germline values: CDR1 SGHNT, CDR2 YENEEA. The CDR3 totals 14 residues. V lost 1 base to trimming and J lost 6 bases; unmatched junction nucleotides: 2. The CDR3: CASSLADRGDTQYF. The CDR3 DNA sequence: TGTGCCAGCAGCTTAGCCGACAGGGGGGATACGCAGTATTTT.

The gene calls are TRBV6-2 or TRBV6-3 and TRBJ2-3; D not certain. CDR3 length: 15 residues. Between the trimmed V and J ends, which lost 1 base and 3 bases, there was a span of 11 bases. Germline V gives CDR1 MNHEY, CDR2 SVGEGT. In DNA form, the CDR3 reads TGTGCCAGCAGTTACTTGCAGGATCTAACAGATACGCAGTATTTT. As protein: CASSYLQDLTDTQYF.

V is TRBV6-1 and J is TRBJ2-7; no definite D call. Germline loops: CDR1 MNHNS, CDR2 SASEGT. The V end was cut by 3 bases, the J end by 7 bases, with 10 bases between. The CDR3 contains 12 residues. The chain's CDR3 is CASSDLIREQYF. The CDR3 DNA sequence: TGTGCCAGCAGTGATTTAATCAGGGAGCAGTACTTC.

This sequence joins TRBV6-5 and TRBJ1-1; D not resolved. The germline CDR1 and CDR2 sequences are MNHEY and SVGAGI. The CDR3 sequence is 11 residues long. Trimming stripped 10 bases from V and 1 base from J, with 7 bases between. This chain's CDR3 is CATQKNTEAFF. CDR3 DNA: TGTGCCACCCAGAAGAACACTGAAGCTTTCTTT.

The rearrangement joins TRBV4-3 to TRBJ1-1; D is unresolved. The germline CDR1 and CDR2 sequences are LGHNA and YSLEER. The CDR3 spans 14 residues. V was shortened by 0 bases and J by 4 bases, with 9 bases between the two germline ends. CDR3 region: CASSQEWERTEAFF. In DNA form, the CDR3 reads TGCGCCAGCAGCCAAGAATGGGAGCGCACTGAAGCTTTCTTT.

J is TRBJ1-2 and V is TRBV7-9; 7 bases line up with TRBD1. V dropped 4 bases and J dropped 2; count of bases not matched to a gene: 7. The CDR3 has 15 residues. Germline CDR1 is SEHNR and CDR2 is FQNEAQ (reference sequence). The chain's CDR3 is CASSSLLGGNYGYTF. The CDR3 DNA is TGTGCCAGCAGCTCGTTGTTAGGGGGCAACTATGGCTACACCTTC.

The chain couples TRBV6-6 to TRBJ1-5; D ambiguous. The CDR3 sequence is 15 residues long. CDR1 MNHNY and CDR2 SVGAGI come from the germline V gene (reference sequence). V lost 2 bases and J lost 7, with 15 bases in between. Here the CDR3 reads CASSYTGQADQPQHF. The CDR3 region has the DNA TGTGCCAGCAGTTACACCGGTCAGGCAGACCAGCCCCAGCATTTT.

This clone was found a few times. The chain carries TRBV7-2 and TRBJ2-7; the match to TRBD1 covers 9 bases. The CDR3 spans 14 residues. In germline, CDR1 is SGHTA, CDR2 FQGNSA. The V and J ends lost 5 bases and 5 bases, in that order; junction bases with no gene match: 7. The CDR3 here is CASSNRDRANEQYF. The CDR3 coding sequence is TGTGCCAGCAGCAACCGGGACAGGGCCAACGAGCAGTACTTC.

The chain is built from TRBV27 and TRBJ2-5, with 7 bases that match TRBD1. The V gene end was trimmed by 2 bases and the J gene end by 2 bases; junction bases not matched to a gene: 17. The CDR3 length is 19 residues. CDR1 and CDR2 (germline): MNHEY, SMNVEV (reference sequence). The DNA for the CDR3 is TGTGCCAGCAGTTTACGACGGACAGGATTAGGGCTCTCGCAAGAGACCCAGTACTTC. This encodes CASSLRRTGLGLSQETQYF.

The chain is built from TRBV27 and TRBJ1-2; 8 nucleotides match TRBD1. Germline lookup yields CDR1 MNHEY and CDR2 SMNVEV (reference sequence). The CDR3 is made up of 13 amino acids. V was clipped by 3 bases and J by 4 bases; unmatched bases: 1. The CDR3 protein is CASSLDRAYGYTF. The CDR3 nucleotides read TGTGCCAGCAGTTTGGACAGGGCCTATGGCTACACCTTC.

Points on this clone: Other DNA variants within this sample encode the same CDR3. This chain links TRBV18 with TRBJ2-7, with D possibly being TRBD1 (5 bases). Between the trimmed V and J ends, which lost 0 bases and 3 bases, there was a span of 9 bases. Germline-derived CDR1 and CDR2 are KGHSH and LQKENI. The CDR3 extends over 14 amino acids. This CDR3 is CASSPPGQYYEQYF. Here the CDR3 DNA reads TGTGCCAGCTCACCACCGGGGCAGTACTACGAGCAGTACTTC.

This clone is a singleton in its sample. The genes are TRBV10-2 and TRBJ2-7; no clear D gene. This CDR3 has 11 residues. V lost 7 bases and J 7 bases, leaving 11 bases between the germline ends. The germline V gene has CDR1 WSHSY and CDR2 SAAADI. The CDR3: CASTGVEEQYF. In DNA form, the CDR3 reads TGCGCCAGCACGGGTGTGGAAGAGCAGTACTTC.

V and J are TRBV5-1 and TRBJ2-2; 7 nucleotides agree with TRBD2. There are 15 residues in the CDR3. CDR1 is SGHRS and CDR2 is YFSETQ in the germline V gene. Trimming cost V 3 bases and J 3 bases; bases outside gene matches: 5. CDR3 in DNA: TGCGCCAGCAGCTCCTCCGGGGGGTACACCGGGGAGCTGTTTTTT. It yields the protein CASSSSGGYTGELFF.

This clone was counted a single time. DNA for the CDR3: TGTGCCAGCAGCGTAGCCCCGGCAGGCCACAATGAGCAGTTCTTC. It encodes CASSVAPAGHNEQFF. V usage is TRBV9 and J usage is TRBJ2-1, with D hard to call. Germline CDR1 is SGDLS and CDR2 is YYNGEE. The CDR3 is 15 residues long. The V end lost 0 bases, the J end lost 5 bases, and 12 bases lay between the germline ends.

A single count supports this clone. This chain's CDR3 is CASSMKVDQPQHF. CDR3 sequence (DNA): TGTGCCAGTAGTATGAAAGTAGATCAGCCCCAGCATTTT. The V gene is TRBV19, the J gene TRBJ1-5; no clear D gene. The CDR3 runs 13 residues. Between the trimmed V and J ends, which lost 3 bases and 5 bases, there was a span of 8 bases. CDR1 LNHDA and CDR2 SQIVND come from the germline V gene (reference sequence). Full variable domain (rest looked up from reference TRBV19 and TRBJ1-5): DGGITQSPKYLFRKEGQNVTLSCEQNLNHDAMYWYRQDPGQGLRLIYYSQIVNDFQKGDIAEGYSVSREKKESFPLTVTSAQKNPTAFYLCASSMKVDQPQHFGDGTRLSIL.

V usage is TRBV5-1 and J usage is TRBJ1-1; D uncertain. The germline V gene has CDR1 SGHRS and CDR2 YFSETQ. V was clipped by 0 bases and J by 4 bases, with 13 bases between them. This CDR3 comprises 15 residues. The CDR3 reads CASSLVRGDGTEAFF. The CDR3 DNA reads TGCGCCAGCAGCTTGGTGCGGGGAGACGGCACTGAAGCTTTCTTT.

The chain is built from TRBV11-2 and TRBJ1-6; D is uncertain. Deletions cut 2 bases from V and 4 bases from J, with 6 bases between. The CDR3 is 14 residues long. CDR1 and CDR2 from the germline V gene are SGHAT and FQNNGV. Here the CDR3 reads CASSLTDYNSPLHF. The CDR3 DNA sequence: TGTGCCAGCAGCTTAACTGATTATAATTCACCCCTCCACTTT.

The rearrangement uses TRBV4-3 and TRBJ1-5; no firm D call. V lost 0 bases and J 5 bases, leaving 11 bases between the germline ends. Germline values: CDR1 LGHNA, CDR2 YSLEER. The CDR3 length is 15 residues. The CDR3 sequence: CASSQDRRSDQPQHF. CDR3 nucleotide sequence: TGCGCCAGCAGCCAAGACCGCAGGTCCGATCAGCCCCAGCATTTT.

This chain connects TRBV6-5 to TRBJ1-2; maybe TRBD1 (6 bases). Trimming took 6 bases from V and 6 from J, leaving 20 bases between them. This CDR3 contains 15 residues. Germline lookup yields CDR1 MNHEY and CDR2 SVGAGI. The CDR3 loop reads CASRPQGAARDGYTF. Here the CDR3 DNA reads TGTGCCAGCAGACCACAGGGAGCTGCGAGAGATGGCTACACCTTC.